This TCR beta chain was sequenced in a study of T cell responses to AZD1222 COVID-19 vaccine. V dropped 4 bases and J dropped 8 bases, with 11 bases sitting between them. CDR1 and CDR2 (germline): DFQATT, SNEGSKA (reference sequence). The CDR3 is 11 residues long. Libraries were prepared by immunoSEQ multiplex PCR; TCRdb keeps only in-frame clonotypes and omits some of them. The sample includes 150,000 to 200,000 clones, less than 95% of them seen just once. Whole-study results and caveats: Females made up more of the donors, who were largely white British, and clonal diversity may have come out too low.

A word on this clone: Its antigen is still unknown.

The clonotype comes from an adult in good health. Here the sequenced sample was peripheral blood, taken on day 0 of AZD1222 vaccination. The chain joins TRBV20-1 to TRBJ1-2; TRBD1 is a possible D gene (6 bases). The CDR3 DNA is TGCAGTGCTAAGGGGGTTGGAGGCTACACCTTC. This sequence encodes CSAKGVGGYTF.